These 19 T cell receptor beta chains share one sample of origin, sequenced in a study of T-cell reconstitution after alpha-beta-depleted transplantation in children. The TCRbeta library was prepared with unique molecular identifiers. MiXCR was run by TCRdb on the PCR reads, yielding one entry per CDR3 protein. The data contain about 400,000 distinct CDR3 sequences, more than 10% of them singletons. The sample here was PBMCs, taken from the stem cell graft. The receptor source for this set is a human donor who donated a stem cell graft to a child with Fanconi anemia.

The chain recombines TRBV20-1 with TRBJ2-2, with TRBD2 identical over 9 bases. The CDR3 totals 14 residues. Germline V gene lookup returns CDR1 DFQATT and CDR2 SNEGSKA (reference sequence). Trimming removed 5 bases from V and 5 bases from J; junction bases left unmatched: 6. CDR3 sequence reads: CSALAGETTGELFF. DNA for the CDR3: TGCAGTGCTTTAGCGGGGGAAACGACCGGGGAGCTGTTTTTT.

This clonotype was seen a handful of times. The chain carries TRBV11-1 and TRBJ1-1; the D is unclear. The CDR3 sequence is 13 residues long. V dropped 0 bases and J dropped 7 bases, with 9 bases sitting between them. CDR1 is SGHAT and CDR2 is FQDESV in the germline V gene (reference sequence). Written as DNA, the CDR3 is TGTGCCAGCAGCTTAGCCGCGACCGGTGAAGCTTTCTTT. The encoded protein is CASSLAATGEAFF. The full variable domain, its missing parts supplied by reference TRBV11-1 and TRBJ1-1, is EAEVAQSPRYKITEKSQAVAFWCDPISGHATLYWYRQILGQGPELLVQFQDESVVDDSQLPKDRFSAERLKGVDSTLKIQPAELGDSAMYLCASSLAATGEAFFGQGTRLTVV.

The sample holds a few counts of this clonotype. V and J are TRBV2 and TRBJ2-3; D remains ambiguous. The CDR3 sequence is 14 residues long. Looked up from germline, CDR1 is SNHLY and CDR2 is FYNNEI. Trimming took off 5 bases at V and 4 bases at J, with 13 bases between the two ends. CDR3 DNA: TGTGCCAGCAGTCCTCGTCTCGGCGCAGATACGCAGTATTTT. The encoded protein is CASSPRLGADTQYF.

This clonotype was counted only a few times. The V and J genes are TRBV20-1 and TRBJ1-2; D gene ambiguous. This CDR3 comprises 13 residues. Germline V gene data show CDR1 as DFQATT and CDR2 as SNEGSKA (reference sequence). Trimming cost V 0 bases and J 1 base, with 6 bases left between them. The CDR3 region is CSARDHHNYGYTF. The DNA of the CDR3 is TGCAGTGCTAGAGATCACCATAACTATGGCTACACCTTC.

The sample holds many counts of this clonotype. The gene calls are TRBV27 and TRBJ2-2; the match to TRBD1 covers 9 bases. From germline, CDR1 is MNHEY and CDR2 SMNVEV (reference sequence). V gave up 5 bases and J gave up 3 bases; unmatched junction bases: 10. This CDR3 has 17 residues. CDR3 sequence: CASSARWGTGYTGELFF. The CDR3 bases are TGTGCCAGCAGTGCAAGGTGGGGGACAGGGTACACCGGGGAGCTGTTTTTT.

The chain links TRBV30 to TRBJ1-1; D is ambiguous. Trimming removed 0 bases at V and 3 bases at J, with 5 bases between. The CDR3 length is 12 residues. Germline CDR1 and CDR2: GTSNPN and SVGIG (reference sequence). CDR3 DNA: TGTGCCTGGAGTGTTGATCACACTGAAGCTTTCTTT. Translating gives CAWSVDHTEAFF.

In its sample, this clonotype was seen many times. V is TRBV5-6 and J is TRBJ2-5; D is uncertain. The ends were cut back, 4 bases at V and 2 bases at J, with 15 bases in the middle. The CDR3 is 15 residues long. Germline CDR1 reads SGHDT; CDR2 reads YYEEEE. CDR3 sequence (DNA): TGTGCCAGCAGCAGCCCTGGAACGGCTCAAGAGACCCAGTACTTC. This translates into CASSSPGTAQETQYF.

The sample holds a few counts of this clonotype. The chain uses TRBV28 and TRBJ1-1, with a tentative D call TRBD1 (5 bases). CDR3 length: 13 residues. V was trimmed by 10 bases and J by 4 bases, leaving 16 bases between them. In germline, CDR1 is MDHEN, CDR2 SYDVKM. CDR3 nucleotide sequence: TGTGCCACCTCCTCGGGGCCTGGCACTGAAGCTTTCTTT. Encoded protein: CATSSGPGTEAFF.

The CDR3 spells CAWSVHGAGGPETQYF. CDR3 DNA: TGTGCCTGGAGTGTACATGGGGCGGGGGGCCCGGAGACCCAGTACTTC. This chain joins TRBV30 and TRBJ2-5; TRBD2 matches 8 bases. V lost 0 bases and J lost 5; bases outside the gene matches: 11. The CDR3 length is 16 residues. Germline loops: CDR1 GTSNPN, CDR2 SVGIG (reference sequence).

Ten or more counts support this clonotype. The genes are TRBV12-3 or TRBV12-4 and TRBJ2-2; D is undetermined. The germline V and J ends were trimmed by 7 bases and 1 base, with 10 bases remaining between them. The CDR3 has 14 residues. CDR3 loop: CASNFARNTGELFF. The DNA of the CDR3 is TGTGCCAGCAATTTTGCTAGGAACACCGGGGAGCTGTTTTTT.

This clonotype was found a few times. This chain links TRBV27 with TRBJ2-1; tentatively, D is TRBD1 or TRBD2 (6 bases each). The CDR3 extends over 14 amino acids. The V end was cut by 5 bases, the J end by 2 bases, with 10 bases between. Per germline, CDR1 MNHEY and CDR2 SMNVEV (reference sequence). CDR3 DNA: TGTGCCAGCAGTGAGAGGGGGGCCTACAATGAGCAGTTCTTC. Amino acids: CASSERGAYNEQFF.

This clonotype was observed a handful of times. V is TRBV5-5 and J is TRBJ2-1, with D maybe TRBD1 (6 bases). The CDR3 totals 15 residues. Germline CDR1 reads SGHKS; CDR2 reads YYEKEE (reference sequence). Trimming took 5 bases from V and 6 from J, leaving 18 bases between them. The CDR3 nucleotides are TGTGCCAGCAGTTCTATTGGGGGCCCACGCAATGAGCAGTTCTTC. Amino acid sequence: CASSSIGGPRNEQFF.

J is TRBJ1-2 and V is TRBV5-5, with TRBD1 identical over 7 bases. Per the germline V gene, CDR1 is SGHKS and CDR2 is YYEKEE (reference sequence). This CDR3 region has 15 residues. Trimming at V came to 4 bases and at J to 5 bases, leaving 11 bases not matched to a gene. CDR3 residues: CASSPQTGQGYGYTF. CDR3 DNA sequence: TGTGCCAGCAGCCCCCAGACAGGGCAAGGGTATGGCTACACCTTC.

This clonotype has only a few counts. The J gene is TRBJ2-7, the V gene TRBV7-8; perhaps TRBD1 as D (5 bases). The CDR3 spans 18 residues. CDR1 and CDR2 from the germline V gene are SGHVS and FQNEAQ. V lost 1 base and J lost 2, with 21 bases in between. This CDR3 reads CASSLVDSWQGQTYEQYV. The CDR3 region has the DNA TGTGCCAGCAGCTTAGTGGATAGTTGGCAGGGCCAAACCTACGAGCAGTACGTC.

This rearrangement joins TRBV5-1 to TRBJ1-1; 8 nucleotides match TRBD1. Germline CDR1 reads SGHRS; CDR2 reads YFSETQ. The CDR3 totals 16 residues. V lost 4 bases to trimming and J lost 3 bases; unmatched junction nucleotides: 11. The CDR3 DNA sequence: TGCGCCAGCAGCCCGCCGGGGACAGGTAAATACACTGAAGCTTTCTTT. Its translation: CASSPPGTGKYTEAFF.

This clonotype has just a few counts. This sequence joins TRBV20-1 and TRBJ2-3; D ambiguous. V lost 3 bases, J lost 2 bases, and 15 bases lay in between. The V gene's germline CDR1 is DFQATT and CDR2 SNEGSKA (reference sequence). This CDR3 is 15 amino acids long. CDR3 bases: TGCAGTGCTAGTCTGCCAGGCGACCCCACAGATACGCAGTATTTT. This gives the protein CSASLPGDPTDTQYF.

In this sample, this clonotype turned up many times. The V and J genes are TRBV5-6 and TRBJ2-1; no definite D call. Per germline, CDR1 SGHDT and CDR2 YYEEEE. This CDR3 spans 12 amino acids. The ends were cut back, 0 bases at V and 9 bases at J, with 7 bases in the middle. The CDR3 nucleotides read TGTGCCAGCAGCTTGGTAGGGCGTGAGCAGTTCTTC. Translation gives CASSLVGREQFF.

This clonotype has a handful of counts. DNA of the CDR3: TGTGCCAGCACCTACTTAGGCACTGAAGCTTTCTTT. Translated: CASTYLGTEAFF. The chain couples TRBV7-9 to TRBJ1-1; D call uncertain. This CDR3 region has 12 residues. The germline CDR1 and CDR2 sequences are SEHNR and FQNEAQ (reference sequence). The ends were cut back, 7 bases at V and 4 bases at J, with 10 bases in the middle.

This clonotype was detected only a few times. CDR3 in DNA: TGTGCCAGCAGCCCCCGGGGGCACGGGGTGGAGGAGCAGTACTTC. Amino acid sequence: CASSPRGHGVEEQYF. The J gene is TRBJ2-7, the V gene TRBV4-2; TRBD1 or TRBD2 may be the D gene (6 bases each). This CDR3 has 15 residues. The V end lost 4 bases, the J end lost 7 bases, and 20 bases lay between the germline ends. Per the germline V gene, CDR1 is LGHNA and CDR2 is YNFKEQ.